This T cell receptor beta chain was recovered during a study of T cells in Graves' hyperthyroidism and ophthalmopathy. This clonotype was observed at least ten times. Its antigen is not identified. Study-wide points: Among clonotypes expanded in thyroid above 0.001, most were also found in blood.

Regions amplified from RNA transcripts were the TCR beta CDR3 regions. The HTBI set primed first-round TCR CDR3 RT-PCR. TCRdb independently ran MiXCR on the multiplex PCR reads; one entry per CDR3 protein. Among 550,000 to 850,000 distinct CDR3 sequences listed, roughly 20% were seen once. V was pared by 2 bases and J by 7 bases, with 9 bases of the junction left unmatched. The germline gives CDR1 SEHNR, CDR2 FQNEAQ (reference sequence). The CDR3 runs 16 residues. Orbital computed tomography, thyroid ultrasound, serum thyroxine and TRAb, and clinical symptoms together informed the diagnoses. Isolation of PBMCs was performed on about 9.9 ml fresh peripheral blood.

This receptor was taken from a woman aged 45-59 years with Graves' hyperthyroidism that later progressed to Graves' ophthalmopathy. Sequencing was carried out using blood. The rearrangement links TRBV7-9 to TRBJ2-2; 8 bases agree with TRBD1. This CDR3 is CASSLPVVTGVGELFF. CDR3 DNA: TGTGCCAGCAGCTTACCGGTTGTGACAGGGGTCGGGGAGCTGTTTTTT.